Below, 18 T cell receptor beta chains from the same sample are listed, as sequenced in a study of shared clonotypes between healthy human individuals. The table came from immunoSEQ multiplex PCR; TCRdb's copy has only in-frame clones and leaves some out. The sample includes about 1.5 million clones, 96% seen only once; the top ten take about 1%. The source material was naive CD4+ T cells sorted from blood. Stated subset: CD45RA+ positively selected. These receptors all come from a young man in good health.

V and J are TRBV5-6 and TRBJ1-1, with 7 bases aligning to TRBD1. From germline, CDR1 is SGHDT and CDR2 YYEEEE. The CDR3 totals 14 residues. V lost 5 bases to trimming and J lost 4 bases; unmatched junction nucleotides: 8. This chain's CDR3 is CASRSQGVLTEAFF. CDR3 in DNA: TGTGCCAGCAGATCGCAGGGGGTGCTCACTGAAGCTTTCTTT.

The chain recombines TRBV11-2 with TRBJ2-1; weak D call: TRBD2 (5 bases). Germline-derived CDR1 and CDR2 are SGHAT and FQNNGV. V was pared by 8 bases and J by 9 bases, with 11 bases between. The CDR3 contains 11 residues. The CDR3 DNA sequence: TGTGCCAGCGGACTCCAGTTTGAGCAGTTCTTC. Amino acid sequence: CASGLQFEQFF.

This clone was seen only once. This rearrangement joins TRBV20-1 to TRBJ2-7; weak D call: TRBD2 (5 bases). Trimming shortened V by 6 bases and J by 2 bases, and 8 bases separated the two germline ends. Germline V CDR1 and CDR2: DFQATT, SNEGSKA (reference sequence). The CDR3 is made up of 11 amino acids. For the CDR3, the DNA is TGCAGTGCGGGGAGTGCCTACGAGCAGTACTTC. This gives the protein CSAGSAYEQYF.

The CDR3 DNA reads as TGTGCCAGCAAACAACAGGGGAGAACCCAGTACTTC. Translating gives CASKQQGRTQYF. The chain recombines TRBV28 with TRBJ2-5, with 7 bases fitting TRBD1. V lost 7 bases and J lost 8; bases outside the gene matches: 7. From germline, CDR1 is MDHEN and CDR2 SYDVKM. The CDR3 spans 12 residues.

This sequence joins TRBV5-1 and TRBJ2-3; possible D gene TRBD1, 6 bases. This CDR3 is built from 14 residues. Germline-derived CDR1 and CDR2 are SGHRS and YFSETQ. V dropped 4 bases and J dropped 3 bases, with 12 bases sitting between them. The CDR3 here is CASSPRTATDTQYF. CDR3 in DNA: TGCGCCAGCAGCCCACGGACAGCTACAGATACGCAGTATTTT.

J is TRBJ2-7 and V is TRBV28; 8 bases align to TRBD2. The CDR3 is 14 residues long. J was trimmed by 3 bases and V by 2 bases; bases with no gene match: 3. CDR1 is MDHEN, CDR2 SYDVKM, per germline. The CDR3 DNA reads TGTGCCAGCAGTTTAACCACTAGCGGCTACGAGCAGTACTTC. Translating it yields CASSLTTSGYEQYF.

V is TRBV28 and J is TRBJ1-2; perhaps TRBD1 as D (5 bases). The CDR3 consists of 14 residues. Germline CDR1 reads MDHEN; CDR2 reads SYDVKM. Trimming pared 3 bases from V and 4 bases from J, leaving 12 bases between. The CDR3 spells CASSFTGAGYGYTF. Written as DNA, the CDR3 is TGTGCCAGCAGTTTTACTGGGGCGGGCTATGGCTACACCTTC.

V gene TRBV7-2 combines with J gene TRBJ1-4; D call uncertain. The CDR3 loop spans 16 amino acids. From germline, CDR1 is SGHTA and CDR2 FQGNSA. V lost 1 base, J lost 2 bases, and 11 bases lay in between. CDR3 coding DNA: TGTGCCAGCAGCTTAGGGGGAGGAGGCACTAATGAAAAACTGTTTTTT. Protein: CASSLGGGGTNEKLFF.

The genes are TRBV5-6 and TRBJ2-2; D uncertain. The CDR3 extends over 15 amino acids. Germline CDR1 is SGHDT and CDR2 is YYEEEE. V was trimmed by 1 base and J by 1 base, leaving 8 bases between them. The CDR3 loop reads CASSLNNLNTGELFF. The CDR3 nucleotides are TGTGCCAGCAGCTTGAACAACCTGAACACCGGGGAGCTGTTTTTT.

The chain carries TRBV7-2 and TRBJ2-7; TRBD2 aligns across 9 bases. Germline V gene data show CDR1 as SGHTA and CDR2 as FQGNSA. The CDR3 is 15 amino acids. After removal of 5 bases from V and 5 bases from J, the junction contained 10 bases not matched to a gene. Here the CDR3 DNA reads TGTGCCAGCAGCCTAGGGCCTAGCGGGGCGAACGAGCAGTACTTC. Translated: CASSLGPSGANEQYF.

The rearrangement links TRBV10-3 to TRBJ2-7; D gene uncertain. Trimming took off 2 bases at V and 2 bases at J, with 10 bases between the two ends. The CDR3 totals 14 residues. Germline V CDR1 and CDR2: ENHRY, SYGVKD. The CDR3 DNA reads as TGTGCCATCAGTGAGCCGCTTGACACCTACGAGCAGTACTTC. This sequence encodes CAISEPLDTYEQYF.

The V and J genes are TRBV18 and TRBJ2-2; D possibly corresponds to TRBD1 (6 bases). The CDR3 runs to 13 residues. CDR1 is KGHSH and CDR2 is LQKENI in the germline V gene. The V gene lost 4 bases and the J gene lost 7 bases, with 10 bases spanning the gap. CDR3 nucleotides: TGTGCCAGCTCACGAGGGGGAAGCGGGGAGCTGTTTTTT. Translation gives CASSRGGSGELFF. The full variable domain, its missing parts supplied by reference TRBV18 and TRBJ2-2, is NAGVMQNPRHLVRRRGQEARLRCSPMKGHSHVYWYRQLPEEGLKFMVYLQKENIIDESGMPKERFSAEFPKEGPSILRIQQVVRGDSAAYFCASSRGGSGELFFGEGSRLTVL.

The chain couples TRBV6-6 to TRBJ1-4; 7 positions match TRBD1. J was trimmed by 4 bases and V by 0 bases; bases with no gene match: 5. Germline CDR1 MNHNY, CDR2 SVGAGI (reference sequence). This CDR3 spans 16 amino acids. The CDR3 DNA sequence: TGTGCCAGCAGTTACTCAGGGGGCTTAGGTAATGAAAAACTGTTTTTT. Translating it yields CASSYSGGLGNEKLFF.

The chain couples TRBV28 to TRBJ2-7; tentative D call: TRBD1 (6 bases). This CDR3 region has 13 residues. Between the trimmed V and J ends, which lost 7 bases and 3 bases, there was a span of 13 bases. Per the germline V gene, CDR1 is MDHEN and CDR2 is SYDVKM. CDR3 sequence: CASIGQNFYEQYF. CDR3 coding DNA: TGTGCCAGCATCGGACAGAATTTCTACGAGCAGTACTTC.

The chain's CDR3 is CAGRRGSGRGGYTF. For the CDR3, the DNA is TGTGCCGGACGACGGGGCAGTGGAAGGGGTGGCTACACCTTC. The rearrangement uses TRBV6-5 and TRBJ1-2; maybe TRBD1 (5 bases). V was trimmed by 11 bases and J by 7 bases, leaving 23 bases between them. The CDR3 has 14 residues. Germline V gene data show CDR1 as MNHEY and CDR2 as SVGAGI.

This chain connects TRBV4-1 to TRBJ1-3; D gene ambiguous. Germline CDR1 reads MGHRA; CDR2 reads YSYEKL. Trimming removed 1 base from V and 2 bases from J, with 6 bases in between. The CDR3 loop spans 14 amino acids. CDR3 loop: CASSQGSAGNTIYF. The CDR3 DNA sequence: TGCGCCAGCAGCCAAGGCTCGGCTGGAAACACCATATATTTT.

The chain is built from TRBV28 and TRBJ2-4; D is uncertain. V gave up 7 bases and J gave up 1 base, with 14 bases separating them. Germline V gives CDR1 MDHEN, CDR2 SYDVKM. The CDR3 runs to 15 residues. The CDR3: CASTAPWVAKNIQYF. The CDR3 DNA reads TGTGCCAGCACCGCCCCCTGGGTCGCCAAAAACATTCAGTACTTC.

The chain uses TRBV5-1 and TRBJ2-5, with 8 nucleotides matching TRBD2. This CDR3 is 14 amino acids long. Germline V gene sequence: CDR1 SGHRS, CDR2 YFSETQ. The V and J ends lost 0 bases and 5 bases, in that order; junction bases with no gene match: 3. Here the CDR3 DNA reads TGCGCCAGCAGCTTGGTAGCGGGATCGGAGACCCAGTACTTC. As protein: CASSLVAGSETQYF.